The 29 T cell receptor beta chains below were found in one sample sequenced in a study of T cell responses to AZD1222 COVID-19 vaccine. Method: immunoSEQ multiplex PCR; TCRdb's copy keeps in-frame clones and lacks some. The profile covers about 78,000 clones, with around four fifths appearing a single time and 2.5% to 3.5% taken by the ten largest. Sequencing used peripheral blood, obtained on day 0 of AZD1222 vaccination. The source of these receptors is an adult in good health.

In this sample, this clone turned up once. The CDR3 is CASSLSVYLAEETQYF. CDR3 nucleotide sequence: TGTGCCAGCAGTTTATCGGTTTATCTAGCGGAAGAGACCCAGTACTTC. This rearrangement joins TRBV27 to TRBJ2-5; the match to TRBD2 covers 7 bases. Germline V gene lookup returns CDR1 MNHEY and CDR2 SMNVEV (reference sequence). The junction had 7 bases not matched to a gene; V was cut back by 0 bases and J by 3 bases. The CDR3 runs to 16 residues.

V gene TRBV2 combines with J gene TRBJ2-1, with D perhaps assigned TRBD1 or TRBD2 (5 bases each). The germline V gene has CDR1 SNHLY and CDR2 FYNNEI. V shed 4 bases and J shed 3 bases, with 7 bases lying between them. The CDR3 sequence is 13 residues long. The DNA of the CDR3 is TGTGCCAGCAGTGGGGGGAACTACAATGAGCAGTTCTTC. This encodes CASSGGNYNEQFF. Full variable domain (outside the CDR3, taken from reference TRBV2 and TRBJ2-1): EPEVTQTPSHQVTQMGQEVILRCVPISNHLYFYWYRQILGQKVEFLVSFYNNEISEKSEIFDDQFSVERPDGSNFTLKIRSTKLEDSAMYFCASSGGNYNEQFFGPGTRLTVL.

This clone showed up just a few times. The chain uses TRBV7-2 and TRBJ2-7, with 12 bases aligning to TRBD2. The CDR3 is 16 residues long. The V gene end was trimmed by 0 bases and the J gene end by 0 bases; junction bases not matched to a gene: 0. From germline, CDR1 is SGHTA and CDR2 FQGNSA. This CDR3 is CASSLALAGGSYEQYF. For the CDR3, the DNA is TGTGCCAGCAGCTTAGCACTAGCGGGGGGCTCCTACGAGCAGTACTTC.

This chain links TRBV20-1 with TRBJ1-2; D is undetermined. The ends were cut back, 1 base at V and 7 bases at J, with 7 bases in the middle. There are 11 residues in the CDR3. CDR1 DFQATT and CDR2 SNEGSKA come from the germline V gene (reference sequence). DNA for the CDR3: TGCAGTGCTAGAGTGGTCGGTGGCTACACCTTC. Translating it yields CSARVVGGYTF.

The CDR3 spells CASSRISPQGTNIQYF. CDR3 nucleotide sequence: TGTGCCAGCAGCCGCATTTCCCCACAGGGGACAAACATTCAGTACTTC. The J gene is TRBJ2-4, the V gene TRBV3-1 (or the pseudogene TRBV3-2), with 7 bases that match TRBD1. Germline trimming cut 4 bases from V and 6 bases from J; bases unmatched to any gene: 12. The CDR3 consists of 16 residues. Germline CDR1 LGHDT, CDR2 YNNKEL (reference sequence).

V usage is TRBV27 and J usage is TRBJ2-7; 8 nucleotides line up with TRBD1. Germline CDR1 and CDR2: MNHEY and SMNVEV (reference sequence). The CDR3 has 14 amino acids. V lost 4 bases to trimming and J lost 5 bases; unmatched junction nucleotides: 7. The CDR3 reads CASSSRTGIDEQYF. The CDR3 coding sequence is TGTGCCAGCAGTTCCCGGACAGGGATCGACGAGCAGTACTTC.

CDR3 nucleotides: TGTGCCTGGAGTGTACAGAGTGTGGGAGTGGTCCCAGATACGCAGTATTTT. It codes for CAWSVQSVGVVPDTQYF. The gene calls are TRBV30 and TRBJ2-3; D may be TRBD2 (5 bases). The germline V gene has CDR1 GTSNPN and CDR2 SVGIG (reference sequence). The CDR3 runs 17 residues. Trimming removed 0 bases at V and 4 bases at J, with 20 bases between. Based on the CDR3 plus reference TRBV30 and TRBJ2-3, the full variable domain is SQTIHQWPATLVQPVGSPLSLECTVEGTSNPNLYWYRQAAGRGLQLLFYSVGIGQISSEVPQNLSASRPQDRQFILSSKKLLLSDSGFYLCAWSVQSVGVVPDTQYFGPGTRLTVL.

The chain employs TRBV7-2 and TRBJ2-3; no reliable D call. Trimming pared 2 bases from V and 2 bases from J, leaving 11 bases between. The CDR3 covers 15 residues. Germline values: CDR1 SGHTA, CDR2 FQGNSA. The CDR3 region is CASSLQDLTTDTQYF. The CDR3 DNA sequence: TGTGCCAGCAGCTTACAGGACCTGACCACAGATACGCAGTATTTT.

The CDR3 reads CASSPRSLGVLAKNIQYF. In nucleotides, the CDR3 is TGTGCCAGCAGCCCGCGTTCTTTGGGGGTGTTAGCCAAAAACATTCAGTACTTC. V and J are TRBV11-2 and TRBJ2-4; D may correspond to TRBD1 or TRBD2 (5 bases each). CDR1 and CDR2 (germline): SGHAT, FQNNGV. The CDR3 has 18 residues. V dropped 5 bases and J dropped 0 bases, with 20 bases sitting between them.

The V call is TRBV29-1, the J call TRBJ1-1; D perhaps matches TRBD1 (5 bases). The CDR3 loop spans 12 amino acids. The germline V gene has CDR1 SQVTM and CDR2 ANQGSEA. V dropped 6 bases and J dropped 1 base, with 9 bases sitting between them. The CDR3 sequence is CSVDQGNTEAFF. CDR3 nucleotides: TGCAGCGTCGACCAGGGGAACACTGAAGCTTTCTTT.

This rearrangement joins TRBV6-1 to TRBJ1-2; the D is unclear. Germline loops: CDR1 MNHNS, CDR2 SASEGT. The CDR3 contains 14 residues. Trimming stripped 3 bases from V and 0 bases from J, with 8 bases between. In nucleotides, the CDR3 is TGTGCCAGCAGTGAGTTCGCCTCTAACTATGGCTACACCTTC. This sequence encodes CASSEFASNYGYTF.

CDR3 DNA sequence: TGTGCCAGCAGCACCTCCCCGGGGCAGCCCCAGCATTTT. Translating gives CASSTSPGQPQHF. This chain joins TRBV11-2 and TRBJ1-5; D unclear. V was cut by 5 bases and J by 7 bases, with 12 bases left in between. The V gene's germline CDR1 is SGHAT and CDR2 FQNNGV. The CDR3 has 13 residues. Filled out from reference TRBV11-2 and TRBJ1-5, the complete variable domain reads EAGVAQSPRYKIIEKRQSVAFWCNPISGHATLYWYQQILGQGPKLLIQFQNNGVVDDSQLPKDRFSAERLKGVDSTLKIQPAKLEDSAVYLCASSTSPGQPQHFGDGTRLSIL.

In its sample, this clone was seen a few times. The chain links TRBV4-1 to TRBJ2-3; no firm D call. Looked up from germline, CDR1 is MGHRA and CDR2 is YSYEKL. The V and J ends lost 0 bases and 0 bases respectively, with 10 bases between them. CDR3 length: 16 residues. CDR3 DNA sequence: TGCGCCAGCAGCCAAGATCTAACCGTGAGCACAGATACGCAGTATTTT. Translating gives CASSQDLTVSTDTQYF.

The rearrangement joins TRBV7-2 to TRBJ2-5, with TRBD2 identical over 7 bases. The germline CDR1 and CDR2 sequences are SGHTA and FQGNSA. The V and J ends lost 0 bases and 2 bases, in that order; junction bases with no gene match: 3. The CDR3 has 15 residues. CDR3: CASSLASGPQETQYF. CDR3 nucleotide sequence: TGTGCCAGCAGCTTAGCTAGCGGGCCTCAAGAGACCCAGTACTTC.

CDR3 bases: TGTGCCAGCAGCCGCTCGAACACTGAAGCTTTCTTT. It specifies CASSRSNTEAFF. The gene calls are TRBV6-2 or TRBV6-3 and TRBJ1-1; D remains unclear. The CDR3 spans 12 residues. The V and J ends lost 6 bases and 1 base respectively, with 6 bases between them. Per the germline V gene, CDR1 is MNHEY and CDR2 is SVGEGT.

The chain combines TRBV7-2 with TRBJ2-7, with D possibly called TRBD1 or TRBD2 (5 bases each). V lost 4 bases, J lost 2 bases, and 15 bases lay in between. CDR1 and CDR2 from the germline V gene are SGHTA and FQGNSA. CDR3 length: 15 amino acids. The CDR3 sequence: CASSSPGPTAYEQYF. As DNA, the CDR3 is TGTGCCAGCAGCTCACCGGGACCCACCGCCTACGAGCAGTACTTC.

The chain carries TRBV5-1 and TRBJ2-3; 10 nucleotides line up with TRBD1. Trimming took 7 bases from V and 0 from J; bases not matched to a gene: 2. The CDR3 consists of 14 residues. Germline CDR1 SGHRS, CDR2 YFSETQ. The CDR3: CASSTGGSTDTQYF. The CDR3 nucleotides read TGCGCCAGCTCGACAGGGGGCAGCACAGATACGCAGTATTTT.

J is TRBJ2-7 and V is TRBV6-4; 7 bases line up with TRBD2. The V gene end was trimmed by 6 bases and the J gene end by 1 base; junction bases not matched to a gene: 6. CDR3 length: 14 residues. CDR1 MRHNA and CDR2 SNTAGT come from the germline V gene. The CDR3 loop reads CASSGLGRSYEQYF. CDR3 DNA sequence: TGTGCCAGCAGCGGACTAGGGCGTTCCTACGAGCAGTACTTC.

The chain recombines TRBV18 with TRBJ1-2, with 8 bases aligning to TRBD1. This CDR3 spans 15 amino acids. Germline CDR1 KGHSH, CDR2 LQKENI. After removal of 2 bases from V and 2 bases from J, the junction contained 4 bases not matched to a gene. The CDR3 sequence: CASSPRAGGNYGYTF. CDR3 nucleotide sequence: TGTGCCAGCTCACCAAGGGCAGGGGGCAACTATGGCTACACCTTC.

V usage is TRBV12-5 and J usage is TRBJ2-7, with 10 positions matching TRBD2. The CDR3 has 18 residues. J gave up 2 bases and V 1 base, and 11 bases lay outside the gene matches. Germline V gene lookup returns CDR1 LGHNT and CDR2 FRNRAP. The CDR3 here is CASGLAAGGTSETYEQYF. CDR3 nucleotide sequence: TGTGCTAGTGGTTTGGCTGCCGGTGGGACTAGCGAGACCTACGAGCAGTACTTC.

The gene calls are TRBV29-1 and TRBJ1-5; 8 bases match TRBD1. The V gene's germline CDR1 is SQVTM and CDR2 ANQGSEA. The CDR3 runs 14 residues. Trimming at V came to 5 bases and at J to 2 bases, leaving 5 bases not matched to a gene. The CDR3 protein is CSVRQGTGNQPQHF. The CDR3 region has the DNA TGCAGCGTTCGACAGGGGACGGGCAATCAGCCCCAGCATTTT.

J is TRBJ1-2 and V is TRBV19, with a weak D call TRBD1 (6 bases). Germline V gives CDR1 LNHDA, CDR2 SQIVND (reference sequence). The V end lost 5 bases, the J end lost 4 bases, and 14 bases lay between the germline ends. The CDR3 totals 14 residues. This chain's CDR3 is CASSEGGSVYGYTF. In nucleotides, the CDR3 is TGTGCCAGTAGTGAGGGGGGTTCGGTCTATGGCTACACCTTC.

This chain connects TRBV5-3 to TRBJ1-2; D is unclear. TRBV5-3 is recorded as an ORF, its role being uncertain. This CDR3 region has 13 residues. Trimming stripped 7 bases from V and 0 bases from J, with 10 bases between. CDR3 DNA: TGTGCCAGACTCCCCGAGGCTAACTATGGCTACACCTTC. Residues: CARLPEANYGYTF.

This clone has only a few counts. This chain connects TRBV6-2 or TRBV6-3 to TRBJ1-2, with D possibly being TRBD1 (6 bases). The V gene lost 2 bases and the J gene lost 8 bases, with 15 bases spanning the gap. The CDR3 loop spans 14 amino acids. Germline V gene sequence: CDR1 MNHEY, CDR2 SVGEGT. The CDR3 bases are TGTGCCAGCAGTTACGGCAGGGGCGCTCGGGGCTACACCTTC. Its protein is CASSYGRGARGYTF.

The V call is TRBV7-9, the J call TRBJ1-4; no firm D call. There are 16 residues in the CDR3. Per the germline V gene, CDR1 is SEHNR and CDR2 is FQNEAQ (reference sequence). Trimming took off 1 base at V and 0 bases at J, with 9 bases between the two ends. The CDR3 sequence: CASSLVSGSTNEKLFF. DNA for the CDR3: TGTGCCAGCAGCTTAGTATCCGGTTCAACTAATGAAAAACTGTTTTTT. Complete variable domain (other parts from reference TRBV7-9 and TRBJ1-4): DTGVSQNPRHKITKRGQNVTFRCDPISEHNRLYWYRQTLGQGPEFLTYFQNEAQLEKSRLLSDRFSAERPKGSFSTLEIQRTEQGDSAMYLCASSLVSGSTNEKLFFGSGTQLSVL.

The DNA of the CDR3 is TGTGCCAGCACCCCGACAGGGATGAACACTGAAGCTTTCTTT. It specifies CASTPTGMNTEAFF. The chain joins TRBV7-2 to TRBJ1-1, with 7 bases matching TRBD1. The V segment lost 7 bases and the J segment 0 bases; nucleotides outside the gene matches: 5. The length of the CDR3 is 14 residues. Looked up from germline, CDR1 is SGHTA and CDR2 is FQGNSA. Together with reference TRBV7-2 and TRBJ1-1, the CDR3 gives the full variable domain: GAGVSQSPSNKVTEKGKDVELRCDPISGHTALYWYRQSLGQGLEFLIYFQGNSAPDKSGLPSDRFSAERTGGSVSTLTIQRTQQEDSAVYLCASTPTGMNTEAFFGQGTRLTVV.

The V call is TRBV10-3, the J call TRBJ1-1; 11 bases are shared with TRBD1. After removal of 3 bases from V and 5 bases from J, the junction contained 5 bases not matched to a gene. The CDR3 spans 15 residues. CDR1 and CDR2 from the germline V gene are ENHRY and SYGVKD. CDR3 DNA sequence: TGTGCCATCAGTGAAGGGACAGGGGGGATTACTGAAGCTTTCTTT. Amino acids: CAISEGTGGITEAFF.

The chain links TRBV19 to TRBJ1-2; D is undetermined. Germline CDR1 reads LNHDA; CDR2 reads SQIVND (reference sequence). The CDR3 covers 15 residues. Trimming pared 7 bases from V and 2 bases from J, leaving 17 bases between. This CDR3 reads CASKSAASQNYGYTF. The CDR3 DNA reads TGTGCCAGTAAATCGGCGGCCAGCCAAAACTATGGCTACACCTTC.

The J gene is TRBJ2-5, the V gene TRBV4-3; TRBD1 aligns across 9 bases. The CDR3 covers 16 residues. Trimming removed 0 bases from V and 6 bases from J; junction bases left unmatched: 8. Germline CDR1 reads LGHNA; CDR2 reads YSLEER. The CDR3 bases are TGCGCCAGCAGCCAAGATACGGGACAGGGAGGGAAGACCCAGTACTTC. Translation: CASSQDTGQGGKTQYF.